These T cell receptor beta chains were read from a single sample in a study of blood T cell repertoires in COVID-19. Sequenced by immunoSEQ multiplex PCR; TCRdb stores in-frame clones only, minus some. The sample consists of around 100,000 clones, 90% to 95% of them appearing once. Sequencing input: peripheral blood. All receptors derive from a human donor in a cohort sampled during active COVID-19. CDR3s include the opening cysteine and the closing phenylalanine or tryptophan. A D gene is named only where the DNA matches it firmly. Clone size is stated in some rows and not others, as once, few, many or a class when expanded.

d_call | clone_size | j_call | v_call | cdr3_length | cdr3_aa | cdr3_nt
. | few | TRBJ1-2 | TRBV5-4 | 13 | CASRSGTSLIYTF | TGTGCCAGCCGATCCGGGACATCACTGATATACACCTTC
. | once | TRBJ2-2 | TRBV5-6 | 15 | CASSLAFTGSGELFF | TGTGCCAGCAGCTTGGCCTTTACAGGGTCCGGGGAGCTGTTTTTT
TRBD1 | . | TRBJ2-7 | TRBV5-6 | 14 | CASSIGTGFGEQYF | TGTGCCAGCAGCATTGGGACAGGGTTCGGCGAGCAGTACTTC
. | . | TRBJ2-5 | TRBV7-9 | 14 | CASSLTAGVETQYF | TGTGCCAGCAGCTTAACTGCCGGGGTAGAGACCCAGTACTTC
. | . | TRBJ2-5 | TRBV10-3 | 12 | CAIGTQQETQYF | TGTGCCATCGGGACACAGCAAGAGACCCAGTACTTC
TRBD2 | . | TRBJ2-1 | TRBV14 | 14 | CASSRGLGYNEQFF | TGTGCCAGCAGCCGGGGACTAGGATACAATGAGCAGTTCTTC
. | . | TRBJ2-1 | TRBV18 | 17 | CASSPRLGGSRDNEQFF | TGTGCCAGCTCACCGCGGCTTGGGGGGAGCAGGGACAATGAGCAGTTCTTC
TRBD2 | . | TRBJ2-5 | TRBV5-5 | 15 | CASSRLAGGQETQYF | TGTGCCAGCAGCCGACTAGCGGGAGGCCAAGAGACCCAGTACTTC
. | . | TRBJ2-7 | TRBV12-3/TRBV12-4 | 12 | CASSFPGDEQYF | TGTGCCAGCAGTTTTCCCGGAGACGAGCAGTACTTC
TRBD1 | . | TRBJ2-1 | TRBV2 | 12 | CASSYRGREQFF | TGTGCCAGCAGCTACAGGGGAAGGGAGCAGTTCTTC
. | . | TRBJ2-5 | TRBV9 | 16 | CASSVGPGGSVETQYF | TGTGCCAGCAGCGTAGGGCCGGGGGGCTCGGTAGAGACCCAGTACTTC
. | . | TRBJ1-1 | TRBV7-2 | 15 | CASSPHPTSQYQAFF | TGTGCCAGCAGCCCCCACCCCACCAGTCAATATCAAGCTTTCTTT
. | . | TRBJ2-7 | TRBV7-2 | 15 | CASSPVGVPYYEQYF | TGTGCCAGCAGCCCGGTCGGGGTCCCATATTACGAGCAGTACTTC
. | . | TRBJ1-1 | TRBV6-5 | 14 | CASSLGRGNTEAFF | TGTGCCAGCAGTTTGGGTCGGGGGAACACTGAAGCTTTCTTT
. | . | TRBJ2-5 | TRBV11-2 | 13 | CASSLGGLETQYF | TGTGCCAGCAGTTTGGGAGGTTTAGAGACCCAGTACTTC
TRBD2 | once | TRBJ2-1 | TRBV7-6 | 18 | CASSLEGLAGGAHNEQFF | TGTGCCAGCAGCTTAGAAGGACTAGCGGGAGGGGCCCACAATGAGCAGTTCTTC
. | . | TRBJ2-6 | TRBV3-1/TRBV3-2 | 16 | CASSHEGNLGANVLTF | TGTGCCAGCAGCCACGAGGGAAACCTTGGGGCCAACGTCCTGACTTTC
. | . | TRBJ2-5 | TRBV5-1 | 16 | CASSLEGRQTQETQYF | TGCGCCAGCAGCTTGGAGGGGCGACAGACCCAAGAGACCCAGTACTTC
TRBD2 | once | TRBJ2-1 | TRBV6-5 | 16 | CASSSPSSGGHNEQFF | TGTGCCAGCAGTTCGCCCTCTAGCGGGGGCCACAATGAGCAGTTCTTC
. | . | TRBJ2-3 | TRBV4-1 | 16 | CASSQQVAESTDTQYF | TGCGCCAGCAGCCAACAGGTAGCGGAAAGCACAGATACGCAGTATTTT
TRBD1 | . | TRBJ2-1 | TRBV2 | 13 | CASRTGSFDEQFF | TGTGCCAGCCGGACAGGGAGTTTCGATGAGCAGTTCTTC
. | . | TRBJ1-5 | TRBV28 | 19 | CASSFYPKGNRVWSQPQHF | TGTGCCAGCAGTTTCTATCCCAAGGGCAACAGGGTCTGGAGTCAGCCCCAGCATTTT
TRBD1 | . | TRBJ1-1 | TRBV19 | 11 | CASGTGIEAFF | TGTGCCAGTGGGACAGGGATTGAAGCTTTCTTT
TRBD2 | . | TRBJ2-5 | TRBV19 | 15 | CASKGLADLQETQYF | TGTGCCAGCAAGGGACTAGCGGATCTCCAAGAGACCCAGTACTTC
TRBD1 | once | TRBJ2-1 | TRBV24-1 | 16 | CATSDRHPGQLNEQFF | TGTGCCACCAGTGATAGACATCCGGGACAGCTCAATGAGCAGTTCTTC
. | . | TRBJ1-1 | TRBV6-2/TRBV6-3 | 10 | CASSGGKAFF | TGTGCCAGCAGCGGGGGCAAAGCTTTCTTT
TRBD2 | . | TRBJ2-3 | TRBV13 | 17 | CASSLRGGRSLTDTQYF | TGTGCCAGCAGCTTAAGGGGAGGGAGATCCCTCACAGATACGCAGTATTTT
TRBD1 | . | TRBJ1-1 | TRBV5-5 | 16 | CASSLLSGGFNTEAFF | TGTGCCAGCAGCTTACTCTCAGGGGGGTTCAACACTGAAGCTTTCTTT
. | . | TRBJ1-2 | TRBV15 | 12 | CATSRTTAGYTF | TGTGCCACCAGCAGGACGACAGCAGGCTACACCTTC